Shown below are 26 T cell receptor beta chains from a single sample sequenced in a study of cytomegalovirus exposure and HLA in healthy donors. PCR amplification relied on 60 Vbeta primers (plus 13 Jbeta primers). TCRdb's copy holds only in-frame clones and misses some; the assay was immunoSEQ multiplex PCR. The sample gives roughly 200,000 clones, 75% to 85% of which show up once; less than 3% is in the top ten. The sample consisted of PBMCs. These receptors came from a woman aged 55-70 years in good health and CMV-seropositive.

This clone appeared once. The chain carries TRBV7-2 and TRBJ2-5; D unresolved. Matching the DNA end better, TRBJ2-7 makes the J call doubtful. Germline assignment: CDR1 SGHTA and CDR2 FQGNSA. This CDR3 spans 14 amino acids. CDR3 in amino acids: CASSLGNPVYEQYF. The CDR3 nucleotides are TGTGCCAGCAGCTTAGGCAATCCCGTTTACGAGCAGTACTTC.

The chain links TRBV21-1 to TRBJ2-1; TRBD1, the table's D call, lacks a check against the DNA. TRBV21-1 represents a pseudogene. The CDR3 is 15 amino acids. The chain's CDR3 is CASSPTLSSYNEQFF. CDR3 DNA: TGTGCCAGCAGCCCGACATTGAGCTCCTACAATGAGCAGTTCTTC.

The chain combines TRBV5-4 with TRBJ2-1; D is unresolved. V was pared by 1 base and J by 0 bases, with 8 bases between. Germline V lookup: CDR1 SGHNT, CDR2 YYREEE (reference sequence). The CDR3 consists of 15 residues. The DNA for the CDR3 is TGTGCCAGCAGCTTGTCGATGAGCTCCTACAATGAGCAGTTCTTC. This gives the protein CASSLSMSSYNEQFF.

The chain recombines TRBV5-4 with TRBJ1-1; 7 bases are shared with TRBD1. The V gene's germline CDR1 is SGHNT and CDR2 YYREEE (reference sequence). The CDR3 sequence is 17 residues long. V lost 1 base and J lost 6; bases outside the gene matches: 15. CDR3 residues: CASSLTIQGVVVAEAFF. The CDR3 DNA sequence: TGTGCCAGCAGCTTGACCATCCAGGGGGTGGTGGTGGCTGAAGCTTTCTTT.

This chain joins TRBV27 and TRBJ1-5; 10 bases map to TRBD1. After removal of 2 bases from V and 7 bases from J, the junction contained 8 bases not matched to a gene. Germline CDR1 and CDR2: MNHEY and SMNVEV (reference sequence). CDR3 length: 16 amino acids. This chain's CDR3 is CASSLMGQGLRQPQHF. The CDR3 nucleotides read TGTGCCAGCAGTTTAATGGGACAGGGGCTACGGCAGCCCCAGCATTTT.

This chain links TRBV14 with TRBJ2-2, with D possibly TRBD2 on 5 matching bases. The CDR3 totals 13 residues. V lost 0 bases and J lost 8, with 7 bases in between. Germline V gene sequence: CDR1 SGHDN, CDR2 FVKESK. DNA for the CDR3: TGTGCCAGCAGCCAAGATCGGGAAGGGGAGCTGTTTTTT. Translated, it gives CASSQDREGELFF.

The genes are TRBV28 and TRBJ2-7; tentatively, D is TRBD1 (6 bases). The CDR3 covers 11 residues. CDR1 and CDR2 (germline): MDHEN, SYDVKM. DNA for the CDR3: TGTGCGTCAGGGACATTGTACGAGCAGTACTTC. Translating it yields CASGTLYEQYF.

The CDR3 here is CASSVRSQPQHF. CDR3 nucleotides: TGTGCCAGTAGTGTCCGTAGCCAGCCCCAGCATTTT. V usage is TRBV19 and J usage is TRBJ1-5, with no clear D. There are 12 residues in the CDR3. The V gene's germline CDR1 is LNHDA and CDR2 SQIVND (reference sequence). The ends were cut back, 5 bases at V and 7 bases at J, with 9 bases in the middle.

This clone was seen a few times. J is TRBJ1-2 and V is TRBV9; D might be TRBD1 (5 bases). The V gene lost 3 bases and the J gene lost 2 bases, with 14 bases spanning the gap. The CDR3 runs to 15 residues. Germline V gene lookup returns CDR1 SGDLS and CDR2 YYNGEE. CDR3 bases: TGTGCCAGCAGCGGCGGACACTCGGGCAACTATGGCTACACCTTC. It specifies CASSGGHSGNYGYTF.

This clone has only one observation. This chain connects TRBV19 to TRBJ1-5; 9 nucleotides line up with TRBD1. V shed 3 bases and J 7 bases; nucleotides not matched to a gene: 4. Germline CDR1 LNHDA, CDR2 SQIVND (reference sequence). CDR3 size: 14 residues. The CDR3 region is CASSILGQGQPQHF. CDR3 bases: TGTGCCAGTAGTATTTTGGGACAGGGACAGCCCCAGCATTTT.

V usage is TRBV6-1 and J usage is TRBJ2-2; maybe TRBD2 (6 bases). The CDR3 contains 14 residues. CDR1 and CDR2 from the germline V gene are MNHNS and SASEGT. Trimming left V 8 bases short and J 3 bases short, with 13 bases between. Here the CDR3 reads CASGLAIHTGELFF. CDR3 coding DNA: TGTGCCAGCGGGCTAGCGATCCACACCGGGGAGCTGTTTTTT.

The CDR3, as DNA: TGTGCCAGCAGCTTATTGAGCTCCGAGCGCTATGGCTACACCTTC. This codes for CASSLLSSERYGYTF. The chain uses TRBV7-8 and TRBJ1-2; D remains unclear. Germline V gene sequence: CDR1 SGHVS, CDR2 FQNEAQ. V was pared by 2 bases and J by 4 bases, with 14 bases between. The CDR3 loop spans 15 amino acids. The full variable domain, rest sourced from reference TRBV7-8 and TRBJ1-2, is GAGVSQSPRYKVAKRGQDVALRCDPISGHVSLFWYQQALGQGPEFLTYFQNEAQLDKSGLPSDRFFAERPEGSVSTLKIQRTQQEDSAVYLCASSLLSSERYGYTFGSGTRLTVV.

The chain is built from TRBV2 and TRBJ1-1; D remains unclear. This CDR3 has 14 amino acids. Germline V gene lookup returns CDR1 SNHLY and CDR2 FYNNEI. Trimming took 7 bases from V and 0 from J, leaving 12 bases between them. The CDR3 DNA follows: TGTGCCAGCACTCCGAGACGGGTGAACACTGAAGCTTTCTTT. Translation: CASTPRRVNTEAFF.

This chain joins TRBV6-5 and TRBJ1-1; 8 positions match TRBD1. Germline V gene sequence: CDR1 MNHEY, CDR2 SVGAGI. CDR3 size: 12 residues. The V segment lost 6 bases and the J segment 6 bases; nucleotides outside the gene matches: 3. The CDR3 loop is CASSRQGSEAFF. CDR3 coding DNA: TGTGCCAGCAGCCGACAGGGGTCTGAAGCTTTCTTT.

This clone was seen a handful of times. V gene TRBV5-6 combines with J gene TRBJ2-4; D is perhaps TRBD2 (5 bases). V was cut by 4 bases and J by 1 base, with 15 bases left in between. The CDR3 is made up of 16 amino acids. Germline values: CDR1 SGHDT, CDR2 YYEEEE. The DNA for the CDR3 is TGTGCCAGCAGCCCACGGGGTTCACCGGCCAAAAACATTCAGTACTTC. Translation: CASSPRGSPAKNIQYF. Full variable domain (rest looked up from reference TRBV5-6 and TRBJ2-4): DAGVTQSPTHLIKTRGQQVTLRCSPKSGHDTVSWYQQALGQGPQFIFQYYEEEERQRGNFPDRFSGHQFPNYSSELNVNALLLGDSALYLCASSPRGSPAKNIQYFGAGTRLSVL.

This clone was seen a handful of times. This chain joins TRBV7-2 and TRBJ2-1, with a tentative D call TRBD2 (7 bases). CDR1 SGHTA and CDR2 FQGNSA come from the germline V gene. V was cut by 4 bases and J by 16 bases, with 17 bases left in between. The CDR3 is 12 residues long. This CDR3 is CASSYRGGPLFF. CDR3 nucleotide sequence: TGTGCCAGCAGCTATAGGGGGGGGCCCCTTTTCTTC.

This clone was seen a handful of times. The V call is TRBV7-2, the J call TRBJ2-5; 8 bases line up with TRBD2. This CDR3 has 14 amino acids. Germline lookup yields CDR1 SGHTA and CDR2 FQGNSA. V was pared by 5 bases and J by 1 base, with 3 bases of the junction left unmatched. CDR3 residues: CASSITSGQETQYF. The CDR3 nucleotides read TGTGCCAGCAGCATAACTAGCGGCCAAGAGACCCAGTACTTC.

The V and J genes are TRBV5-1 and TRBJ2-5; the match to TRBD2 covers 9 bases. Germline-derived CDR1 and CDR2 are SGHRS and YFSETQ. V shed 5 bases, J shed 3 bases, and the junction held 8 bases outside the gene matches. The CDR3 spans 15 residues. The CDR3 DNA reads TGCGCCAGCAGACATAGCGGGAGAAGCGAAGAGACCCAGTACTTC. Translation gives CASRHSGRSEETQYF. The variable domain in full, completed from reference TRBV5-1 and TRBJ2-5, reads KAGVTQTPRYLIKTRGQQVTLSCSPISGHRSVSWYQQTPGQGLQFLFEYFSETQRNKGNFPGRFSGRQFSNSRSEMNVSTLELGDSALYLCASRHSGRSEETQYFGPGTRLLVL.

The V call is TRBV30, the J call TRBJ2-5, with 11 bases matching TRBD1. This CDR3 region has 15 residues. The germline V gene encodes CDR1 GTSNPN and CDR2 SVGIG (reference sequence). V was clipped by 2 bases and J by 4 bases; unmatched bases: 6. The CDR3 region is CAWSPGTGGGETQYF. The CDR3 nucleotides read TGTGCCTGGAGTCCCGGGACAGGGGGAGGAGAGACCCAGTACTTC. Filled out from reference TRBV30 and TRBJ2-5, the complete variable domain reads SQTIHQWPATLVQPVGSPLSLECTVEGTSNPNLYWYRQAAGRGLQLLFYSVGIGQISSEVPQNLSASRPQDRQFILSSKKLLLSDSGFYLCAWSPGTGGGETQYFGPGTRLLVL.

V and J are TRBV15 and TRBJ2-2; D perhaps matches TRBD2 (6 bases). Per the germline V gene, CDR1 is LNHNV and CDR2 is YYDKDF (reference sequence). This CDR3 comprises 14 residues. V lost 6 bases, J lost 3 bases, and 11 bases lay in between. CDR3 nucleotides: TGTGCCACCAGGACCGGGGGTTACACCGGGGAGCTGTTTTTT. Its protein product is CATRTGGYTGELFF.

This clone was counted a few times. CDR3 DNA sequence: TGTGCCAGCAGCCTGAGGACAGGGCTCGGACAGCCCCAGCATTTT. Translation gives CASSLRTGLGQPQHF. The chain is built from TRBV5-5 and TRBJ1-5, with 8 bases aligning to TRBD1. V gave up 4 bases and J gave up 7 bases; unmatched junction bases: 10. The germline V gene has CDR1 SGHKS and CDR2 YYEKEE (reference sequence). This CDR3 is built from 15 residues.

This chain uses TRBV9 with TRBJ2-3; 7 bases map to TRBD2. The trim removed 1 base at V and 6 bases at J, leaving 11 bases unmatched. Germline lookup yields CDR1 SGDLS and CDR2 YYNGEE. This CDR3 has 16 residues. CDR3 residues: CASSVFAGDPRDTQYF. Here the CDR3 DNA reads TGTGCCAGCAGCGTATTTGCGGGGGACCCCAGGGATACGCAGTATTTT.

This chain uses TRBV5-1 with TRBJ2-1; no definite D call. Germline V lookup: CDR1 SGHRS, CDR2 YFSETQ. The CDR3 is made up of 12 amino acids. Trimming cost V 2 bases and J 7 bases, with 7 bases left between them. The CDR3 nucleotides are TGCGCCAGCAGCTTCACGGAGAATGAGCAGTTCTTC. The encoded protein is CASSFTENEQFF.

The chain carries TRBV2 and TRBJ1-2; 7 positions agree with TRBD1. The V gene end was trimmed by 5 bases and the J gene end by 2 bases; junction bases not matched to a gene: 5. The CDR3 extends over 14 amino acids. The germline gives CDR1 SNHLY, CDR2 FYNNEI. CDR3 coding DNA: TGTGCCAGCAGTAAGAGGGACAGCAACTATGGCTACACCTTC. This sequence encodes CASSKRDSNYGYTF.

The genes are TRBV18 and TRBJ1-4; weak D call: TRBD1 (5 bases). The V end was cut by 6 bases, the J end by 6 bases, with 11 bases between. The CDR3 consists of 13 residues. Germline values: CDR1 KGHSH, CDR2 LQKENI. CDR3 in DNA: TGTGCCAGCTCTCAGGGAGGCCATGAAAAACTGTTTTTT. It encodes CASSQGGHEKLFF.

The rearrangement uses TRBV7-9 and TRBJ2-5, with D perhaps matching TRBD2 (5 bases). The CDR3 covers 15 residues. Between the trimmed V and J ends, which lost 5 bases and 5 bases, there was a span of 18 bases. CDR1 is SEHNR, CDR2 FQNEAQ, per germline (reference sequence). CDR3 DNA sequence: TGTGCCAGCAGCCCGAATTCCGGGGTATGGGAGACCCAGTACTTC. It specifies CASSPNSGVWETQYF.